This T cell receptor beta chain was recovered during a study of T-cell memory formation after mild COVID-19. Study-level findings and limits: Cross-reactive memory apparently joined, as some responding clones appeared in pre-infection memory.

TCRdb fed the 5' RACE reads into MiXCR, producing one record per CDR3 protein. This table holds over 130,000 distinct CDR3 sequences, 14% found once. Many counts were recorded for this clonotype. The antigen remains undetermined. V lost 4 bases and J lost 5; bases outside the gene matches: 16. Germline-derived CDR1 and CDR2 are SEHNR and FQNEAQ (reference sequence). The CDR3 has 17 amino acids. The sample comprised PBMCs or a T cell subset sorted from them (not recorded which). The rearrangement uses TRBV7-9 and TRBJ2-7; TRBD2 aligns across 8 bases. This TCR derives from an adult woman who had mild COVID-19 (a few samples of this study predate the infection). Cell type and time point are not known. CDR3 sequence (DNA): TGTGCCAGCAGCTCCCTCCTCCCGGGGACTAGAATTGACGAGCAGTACTTC. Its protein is CASSSLLPGTRIDEQYF.